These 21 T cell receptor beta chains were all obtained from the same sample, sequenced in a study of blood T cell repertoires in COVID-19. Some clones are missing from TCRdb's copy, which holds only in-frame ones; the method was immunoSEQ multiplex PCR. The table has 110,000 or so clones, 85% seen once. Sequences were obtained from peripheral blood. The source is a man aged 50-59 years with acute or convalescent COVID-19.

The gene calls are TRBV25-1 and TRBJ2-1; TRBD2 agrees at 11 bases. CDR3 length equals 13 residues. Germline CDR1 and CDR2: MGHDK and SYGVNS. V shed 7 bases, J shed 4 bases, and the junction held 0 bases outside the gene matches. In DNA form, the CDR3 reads TGTGCCAGCACTAGCGGGGGGTACAATGAGCAGTTCTTC. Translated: CASTSGGYNEQFF.

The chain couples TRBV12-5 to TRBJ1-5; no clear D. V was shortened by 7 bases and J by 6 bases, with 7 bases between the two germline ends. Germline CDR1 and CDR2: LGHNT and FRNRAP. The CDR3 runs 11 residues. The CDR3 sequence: CASALGQPQHF. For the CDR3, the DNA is TGTGCTAGTGCCCTCGGTCAGCCCCAGCATTTT.

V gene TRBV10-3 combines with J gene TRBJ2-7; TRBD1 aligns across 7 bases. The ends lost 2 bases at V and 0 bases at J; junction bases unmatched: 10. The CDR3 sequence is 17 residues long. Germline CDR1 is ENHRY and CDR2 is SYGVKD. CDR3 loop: CAISETHDRDSSYEQYF. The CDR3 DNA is TGTGCCATCAGTGAGACTCATGACCGGGACAGCTCCTACGAGCAGTACTTC.

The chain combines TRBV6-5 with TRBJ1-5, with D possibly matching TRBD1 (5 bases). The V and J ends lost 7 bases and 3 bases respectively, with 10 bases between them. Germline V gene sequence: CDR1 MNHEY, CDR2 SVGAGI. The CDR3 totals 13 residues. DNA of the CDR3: TGTGCCAGCACGGGGGAGCTCAATCAGCCCCAGCATTTT. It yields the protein CASTGELNQPQHF.

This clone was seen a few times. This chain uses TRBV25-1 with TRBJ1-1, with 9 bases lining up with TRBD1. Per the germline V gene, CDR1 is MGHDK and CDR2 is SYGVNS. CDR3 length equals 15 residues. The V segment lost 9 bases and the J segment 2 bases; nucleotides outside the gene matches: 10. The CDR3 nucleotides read TGTGCCAGTAGTAACCCGGGACAGGGTAACACTGAAGCTTTCTTT. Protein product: CASSNPGQGNTEAFF.

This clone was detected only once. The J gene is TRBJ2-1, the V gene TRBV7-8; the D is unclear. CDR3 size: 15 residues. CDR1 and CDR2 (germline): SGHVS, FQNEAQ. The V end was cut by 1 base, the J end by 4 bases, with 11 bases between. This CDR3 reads CASSLGRPTYNEQFF. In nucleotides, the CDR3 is TGTGCCAGCAGCTTAGGGCGGCCAACTTACAATGAGCAGTTCTTC.

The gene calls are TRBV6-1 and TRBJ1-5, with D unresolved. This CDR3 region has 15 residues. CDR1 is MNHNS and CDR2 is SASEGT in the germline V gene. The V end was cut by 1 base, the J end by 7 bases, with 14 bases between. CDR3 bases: TGTGCCAGCAGTGAAGGGACTGTAACCGCCCAGCCCCAGCATTTT. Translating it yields CASSEGTVTAQPQHF.

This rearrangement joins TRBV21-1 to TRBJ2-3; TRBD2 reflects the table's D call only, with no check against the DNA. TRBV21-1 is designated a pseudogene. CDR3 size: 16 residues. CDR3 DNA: TGTGCCAGCAGCACCCCAAGCGGGGCCCTAACAGATACGCAGTATTTT. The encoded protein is CASSTPSGALTDTQYF.

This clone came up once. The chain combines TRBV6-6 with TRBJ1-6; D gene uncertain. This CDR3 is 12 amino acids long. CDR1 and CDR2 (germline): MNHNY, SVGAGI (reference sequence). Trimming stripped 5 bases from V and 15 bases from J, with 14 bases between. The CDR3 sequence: CASSREGGSLHF. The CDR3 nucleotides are TGTGCCAGCAGTCGGGAGGGAGGGAGCCTCCACTTT.

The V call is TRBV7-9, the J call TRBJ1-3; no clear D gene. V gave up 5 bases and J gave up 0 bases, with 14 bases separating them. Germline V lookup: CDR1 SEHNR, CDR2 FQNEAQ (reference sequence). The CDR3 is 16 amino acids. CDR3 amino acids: CASSPTAFSSGNTIYF. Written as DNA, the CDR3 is TGTGCCAGCAGCCCCACAGCCTTTAGCTCTGGAAACACCATATATTTT.

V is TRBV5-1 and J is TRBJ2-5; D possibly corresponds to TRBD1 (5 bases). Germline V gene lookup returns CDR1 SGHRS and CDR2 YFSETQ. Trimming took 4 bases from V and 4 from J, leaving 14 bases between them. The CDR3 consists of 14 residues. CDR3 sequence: CASSISGQRETQYF. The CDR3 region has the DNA TGCGCCAGCAGCATCTCCGGACAAAGAGAGACCCAGTACTTC.

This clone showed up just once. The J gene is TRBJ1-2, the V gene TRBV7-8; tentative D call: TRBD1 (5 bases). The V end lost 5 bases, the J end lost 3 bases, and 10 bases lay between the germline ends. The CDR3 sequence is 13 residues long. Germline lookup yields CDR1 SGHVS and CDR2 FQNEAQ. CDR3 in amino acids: CASSLGQDYGYTF. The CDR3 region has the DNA TGTGCCAGCAGCCTGGGGCAGGACTATGGCTACACCTTC.

The CDR3 loop is CASTFSGGAYEQYF. Written as DNA, the CDR3 is TGTGCCAGCACCTTTAGCGGGGGGGCCTACGAGCAGTACTTC. J is TRBJ2-7 and V is TRBV6-6, with 11 bases matching TRBD2. J gave up 2 bases and V 7 bases, and 4 bases lay outside the gene matches. The CDR3 is 14 amino acids. The germline CDR1 and CDR2 sequences are MNHNY and SVGAGI (reference sequence).

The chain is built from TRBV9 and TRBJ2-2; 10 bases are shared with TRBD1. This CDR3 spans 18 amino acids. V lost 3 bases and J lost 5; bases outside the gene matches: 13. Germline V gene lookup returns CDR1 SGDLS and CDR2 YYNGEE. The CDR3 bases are TGTGCCAGCAGCGCCAAGAGAGGGACAGGGGACTTGACCGGGGAGCTGTTTTTT. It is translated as CASSAKRGTGDLTGELFF. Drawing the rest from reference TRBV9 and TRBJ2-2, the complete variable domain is DSGVTQTPKHLITATGQRVTLRCSPRSGDLSVYWYQQSLDQGLQFLIQYYNGEERAKGNILERFSAQQFPDLHSELNLSSLELGDSALYFCASSAKRGTGDLTGELFFGEGSRLTVL.

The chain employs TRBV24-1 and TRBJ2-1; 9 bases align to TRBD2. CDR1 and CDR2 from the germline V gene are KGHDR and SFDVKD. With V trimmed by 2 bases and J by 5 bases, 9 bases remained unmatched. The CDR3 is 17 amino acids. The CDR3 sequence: CATSDSIGRGGNNEQFF. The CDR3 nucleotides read TGTGCCACCAGTGATTCGATAGGGCGGGGGGGGAACAATGAGCAGTTCTTC.

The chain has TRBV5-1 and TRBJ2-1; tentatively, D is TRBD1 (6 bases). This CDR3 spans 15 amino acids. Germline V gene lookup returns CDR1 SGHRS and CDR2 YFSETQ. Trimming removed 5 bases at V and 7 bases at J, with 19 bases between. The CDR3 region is CASRETGWGTNEQFF. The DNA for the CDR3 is TGCGCCAGCAGGGAAACAGGGTGGGGGACAAATGAGCAGTTCTTC.

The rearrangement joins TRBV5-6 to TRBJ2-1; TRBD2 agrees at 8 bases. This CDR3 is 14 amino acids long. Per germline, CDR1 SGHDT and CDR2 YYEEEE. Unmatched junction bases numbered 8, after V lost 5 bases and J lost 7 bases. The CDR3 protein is CASSWAGTRNEQFF. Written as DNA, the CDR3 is TGTGCCAGCAGTTGGGCCGGGACTAGAAATGAGCAGTTCTTC.

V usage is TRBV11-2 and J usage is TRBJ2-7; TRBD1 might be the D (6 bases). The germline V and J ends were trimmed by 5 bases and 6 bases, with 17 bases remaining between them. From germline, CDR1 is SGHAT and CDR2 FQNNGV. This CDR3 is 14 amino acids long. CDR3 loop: CASSATGSAGEQYF. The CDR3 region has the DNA TGTGCCAGCAGCGCCACAGGGAGCGCGGGCGAGCAGTACTTC. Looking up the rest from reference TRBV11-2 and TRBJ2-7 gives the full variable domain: EAGVAQSPRYKIIEKRQSVAFWCNPISGHATLYWYQQILGQGPKLLIQFQNNGVVDDSQLPKDRFSAERLKGVDSTLKIQPAKLEDSAVYLCASSATGSAGEQYFGPGTRLTVT.

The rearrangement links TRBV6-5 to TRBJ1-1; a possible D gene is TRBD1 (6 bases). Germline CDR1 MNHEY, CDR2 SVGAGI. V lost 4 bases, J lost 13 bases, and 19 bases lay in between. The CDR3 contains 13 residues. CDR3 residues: CASSSPNGGGVFF. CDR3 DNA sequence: TGTGCCAGCAGTTCGCCCAATGGGGGGGGCGTTTTCTTT.

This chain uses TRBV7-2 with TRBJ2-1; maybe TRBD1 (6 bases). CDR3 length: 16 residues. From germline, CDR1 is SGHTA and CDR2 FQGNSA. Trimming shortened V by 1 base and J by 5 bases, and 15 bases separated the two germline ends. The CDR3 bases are TGTGCCAGCAGCTTAGTTTCCGGGACATTTCACAATGAGCAGTTCTTC. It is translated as CASSLVSGTFHNEQFF.

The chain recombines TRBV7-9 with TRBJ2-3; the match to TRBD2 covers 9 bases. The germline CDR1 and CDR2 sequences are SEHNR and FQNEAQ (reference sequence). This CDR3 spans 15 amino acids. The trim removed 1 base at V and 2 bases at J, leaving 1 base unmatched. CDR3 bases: TGTGCCAGCAGCTTAGAGCGGGGGGTCACAGATACGCAGTATTTT. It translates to CASSLERGVTDTQYF.